The rows below give T cell receptor beta chains drawn from one sample of a study of blood T cells in healthy people across ages. In TCRdb, the 5' RACE reads were re-called with MiXCR into one record per CDR3 protein. In the table there are 1.2 million to 1.5 million distinct CDR3 sequences, approximately 40% of which are singletons. The sequencing input was blood. All receptors come from a young woman in good health. The CDR3 runs from the conserved cysteine through the conserved F or W.

J gene	V gene	CDR3 protein
TRBJ1-2	TRBV5-1	CASSEQGQGIYGYTF
TRBJ2-3	TRBV20-1	CSASLSGGRADTQYF
TRBJ1-2	TRBV6-2/TRBV6-3	CASSYGAGWNGYTF
TRBJ2-1	TRBV4-1	CASSQGRASGNDEQFF
TRBJ2-7	TRBV6-6	CASSWDSNYEQYF
TRBJ2-3	TRBV9	CASSTDDRAGASDTQYF
NA	TRBV7-2	CASSSDRYSHEQYF
TRBJ2-1	TRBV7-2	CASSLATGLAVYNEQFF
TRBJ1-1	TRBV20-1	CSASHETGMNTEAFF
TRBJ1-2	TRBV25-1	CASSAARYYGYTF
TRBJ2-5	TRBV20-1	CSARAPLAGGLNEQYF
TRBJ1-5	TRBV7-8	CASSLAKNQPQHF
TRBJ2-1	TRBV5-1	CASSRGRPYNEQFF
TRBJ2-7	TRBV2	CASSERSRRQGSYEQYF
TRBJ1-5	TRBV6-2/TRBV6-3	CASSYLTGNQPQHF
TRBJ1-1	TRBV29-1	CSVIRQGARGTEAFF